These 28 T cell receptor beta chains came from one sample sequenced in a study of blood T cell repertoires in COVID-19 (TCRdb year 2020). The method was the immunoSEQ multiplex PCR assay. In TCRdb, the immuneACCESS table is reduced to in-frame sequences with V and J assigned. These tables do not hold every clone; where another copy was compared, an unresolved V gene accounts for under half, and the others remain unexplained. Counted in this sample were around 180,000 clones; roughly nine tenths of them appeared once. The ten largest clones capture roughly 2.2% of the sample. The sample consisted of peripheral blood. Receptor source: a man in his 70s with active or convalescent COVID-19.

The chain employs TRBV6-2 or TRBV6-3 and TRBJ2-7; 10 nucleotides line up with TRBD1. Germline trimming cut 5 bases from V and 5 bases from J; bases unmatched to any gene: 9. Germline V gives CDR1 MNHEY, CDR2 SVGEGT. The CDR3 runs to 15 residues. The DNA for the CDR3 is TGTGCCAGCAGTGGAGGGACAGGGGCGCGGGACGAGCAGTACTTC. Protein sequence: CASSGGTGARDEQYF.

This rearrangement joins TRBV28 to TRBJ1-4; D is uncertain. V was trimmed by 3 bases and J by 10 bases, leaving 12 bases between them. CDR3 length equals 13 residues. The germline gives CDR1 MDHEN, CDR2 SYDVKM. CDR3 sequence reads: CASSFRVPRKLFF. DNA for the CDR3: TGTGCCAGCAGTTTTCGGGTGCCTCGAAAACTGTTTTTT.

There are a few counts of this clone. The chain couples TRBV7-9 to TRBJ2-7, with D possibly being TRBD2 (6 bases). The CDR3 is 13 amino acids. Trimming stripped 5 bases from V and 1 base from J, with 9 bases between. Germline CDR1 is SEHNR and CDR2 is FQNEAQ (reference sequence). The DNA for the CDR3 is TGTGCCAGCAGCCGGGGACTTTCCTACGAGCAGTACTTC. Protein: CASSRGLSYEQYF.

V and J are TRBV28 and TRBJ1-2; D remains unclear. Germline CDR1 is MDHEN and CDR2 is SYDVKM. The V gene lost 2 bases and the J gene lost 1 base, with 11 bases spanning the gap. The CDR3 loop spans 15 amino acids. The CDR3 region is CASSLHANSNYGYTF. The CDR3 DNA is TGTGCCAGCAGTTTACACGCTAACAGTAACTATGGCTACACCTTC.

V is TRBV9 and J is TRBJ1-1, with D tentatively TRBD1 (6 bases). The CDR3 has 14 amino acids. Germline V lookup: CDR1 SGDLS, CDR2 YYNGEE. V was trimmed by 3 bases and J by 4 bases, leaving 13 bases between them. CDR3 sequence reads: CASSADQGFTEAFF. The DNA of the CDR3 is TGTGCCAGCAGCGCCGATCAGGGGTTCACTGAAGCTTTCTTT.

This chain connects TRBV4-1 to TRBJ2-1; 8 bases match TRBD2. CDR1 and CDR2 from the germline V gene are MGHRA and YSYEKL. CDR3 length equals 16 residues. V trimming: 0 bases; J trimming: 4 bases; junction bases outside the gene matches: 5. The CDR3 loop reads CASSQEAGATYNEQFF. Here the CDR3 DNA reads TGCGCCAGCAGCCAAGAAGCGGGAGCTACTTACAATGAGCAGTTCTTC.

The chain recombines TRBV2 with TRBJ1-2; unclear D gene. Between the trimmed V and J ends, which lost 6 bases and 3 bases, there was a span of 14 bases. CDR1 SNHLY and CDR2 FYNNEI come from the germline V gene. The CDR3 has 14 amino acids. The DNA of the CDR3 is TGTGCCAGCAGCCCAGGCTCCTGGGACTATGGCTACACCTTC. Amino acids: CASSPGSWDYGYTF.

The gene calls are TRBV6-5 and TRBJ2-1; 7 bases line up with TRBD2. The CDR3 length is 14 residues. With 8 bases clipped from V and 8 bases from J, the junction kept 12 bases outside the gene matches. Germline CDR1 reads MNHEY; CDR2 reads SVGAGI. CDR3 in DNA: TGTGCCAGCGGAAAGATTAGCGGGCGCGATGAGCAGTTCTTC. This gives the protein CASGKISGRDEQFF.

The V call is TRBV6-5, the J call TRBJ1-1; 7 positions agree with TRBD1. This CDR3 comprises 13 residues. Losses at the gene ends were 6 bases for V and 2 bases for J; bases not matched to a gene: 3. Germline V CDR1 and CDR2: MNHEY, SVGAGI. DNA of the CDR3: TGTGCCAGCAGGACAGGGTATAACACTGAAGCTTTCTTT. Translation gives CASRTGYNTEAFF.

In this sample, this clone turned up once. The rearrangement uses TRBV20-1 and TRBJ2-5; D is unresolved. Germline V lookup: CDR1 DFQATT, CDR2 SNEGSKA (reference sequence). The CDR3 has 11 residues. The V and J ends lost 6 bases and 7 bases respectively, with 12 bases between them. The CDR3 spells CSAQVPGTQYF. In nucleotides, the CDR3 is TGCAGTGCCCAAGTCCCAGGGACCCAGTACTTC.

This clone was counted once. The chain links TRBV4-3 to TRBJ2-2, with 12 bases aligning to TRBD2. Per germline, CDR1 LGHNA and CDR2 YSLEER. CDR3 length equals 19 residues. J lost 4 bases, V lost 0 bases, and 9 bases had no gene match. CDR3 loop: CASSQDSRVLAGGTGELFF. For the CDR3, the DNA is TGCGCCAGCAGCCAAGATAGTAGGGTACTAGCGGGAGGCACCGGGGAGCTGTTTTTT.

This clone turned up a few times. The chain links TRBV5-1 to TRBJ1-5; D uncertain. CDR1 and CDR2 from the germline V gene are SGHRS and YFSETQ. Between the trimmed V and J ends, which lost 0 bases and 7 bases, there was a span of 11 bases. The CDR3 extends over 14 amino acids. In nucleotides, the CDR3 is TGCGCCAGCAGCTTGGGGGGAGTGGGACAGCCCCAGCATTTT. Translation: CASSLGGVGQPQHF. Combining the CDR3 with reference TRBV5-1 and TRBJ1-5 gives the whole variable domain KAGVTQTPRYLIKTRGQQVTLSCSPISGHRSVSWYQQTPGQGLQFLFEYFSETQRNKGNFPGRFSGRQFSNSRSEMNVSTLELGDSALYLCASSLGGVGQPQHFGDGTRLSIL.

The chain has TRBV3-1 (or the pseudogene TRBV3-2) and TRBJ2-7; 9 bases align to TRBD1. The ends lost 4 bases at V and 4 bases at J; junction bases unmatched: 5. Germline CDR1 LGHDT, CDR2 YNNKEL (reference sequence). There are 14 residues in the CDR3. The CDR3 loop reads CASSLGTGPYEQYF. Written as DNA, the CDR3 is TGTGCCAGCAGCCTAGGGACAGGGCCGTACGAGCAGTACTTC.

The gene calls are TRBV2 and TRBJ1-1; D is possibly TRBD1 (5 bases). The CDR3 has 13 amino acids. Germline V CDR1 and CDR2: SNHLY, FYNNEI. V lost 8 bases and J 4 bases, leaving 14 bases between the germline ends. The CDR3 DNA is TGTGCCAGCCGCGGGGGAGCGAGCACTGAAGCTTTCTTT. Residues: CASRGGASTEAFF.

The rearrangement joins TRBV19 to TRBJ2-1, with 11 bases that match TRBD1. Unmatched junction bases numbered 4, after V lost 6 bases and J lost 6 bases. This CDR3 is built from 14 residues. Germline loops: CDR1 LNHDA, CDR2 SQIVND (reference sequence). The CDR3 DNA sequence: TGTGCCAGTAGGGGACAGGGGGGGAGCAATGAGCAGTTCTTC. Protein: CASRGQGGSNEQFF.

Concerning this clone: One end of the junction does not line up with germline, which may come from a read error. The CDR3 spells CASSEGLPGQGFHF. The CDR3 DNA sequence: TGTGCCAGCAGTGAGGGCCTACCGGGACAGGGGTTCCACTTC. This chain joins TRBV6-1 and TRBJ2-7, with TRBD1 matching over 10 bases. CDR3 length: 14 amino acids. Germline CDR1 and CDR2: MNHNS and SASEGT.

The chain links TRBV11-2 to TRBJ2-1, with 8 bases aligning to TRBD1. Germline loops: CDR1 SGHAT, CDR2 FQNNGV. V lost 8 bases and J lost 4; bases outside the gene matches: 4. This CDR3 is built from 13 residues. CDR3 nucleotide sequence: TGTGCCAGCGTCCAGGGGGCTTACAATGAGCAGTTCTTC. Its protein is CASVQGAYNEQFF.

This chain uses TRBV7-8 with TRBJ1-3; a weak D match, TRBD1 (5 bases). The ends were cut back, 5 bases at V and 0 bases at J, with 17 bases in the middle. Germline CDR1 is SGHVS and CDR2 is FQNEAQ. This CDR3 has 17 residues. This CDR3 reads CASSQTPTALSGNTIYF. The CDR3 DNA is TGTGCCAGCAGCCAAACCCCGACAGCACTCTCTGGAAACACCATATATTTT.

In the case of this clone: This CDR3 is also generated by other DNA sequences in the sample. The chain has TRBV5-1 and TRBJ2-7, with D perhaps TRBD1 (5 bases). The V gene lost 6 bases and the J gene lost 2 bases, with 9 bases spanning the gap. The germline V gene encodes CDR1 SGHRS and CDR2 YFSETQ. The CDR3 is 12 residues long. The CDR3 nucleotides read TGCGCCAGCAAGCAGGACACCTACGAGCAGTACTTC. It encodes CASKQDTYEQYF.

This clone was observed a handful of times. The chain couples TRBV4-1 to TRBJ2-6; D might be TRBD2 (5 bases). The germline CDR1 and CDR2 sequences are MGHRA and YSYEKL. This CDR3 has 18 amino acids. Trimming pared 1 base from V and 0 bases from J, leaving 13 bases between. This chain's CDR3 is CASSQGEIGLSGANVLTF. In DNA form, the CDR3 reads TGCGCCAGCAGCCAAGGGGAGATCGGGCTCTCTGGGGCCAACGTCCTGACTTTC.

The chain employs TRBV27 and TRBJ2-5, with 7 positions matching TRBD2. Losses at the gene ends were 6 bases for V and 7 bases for J; bases not matched to a gene: 23. The germline gives CDR1 MNHEY, CDR2 SMNVEV (reference sequence). The CDR3 contains 18 residues. The CDR3 loop is CASSLLLKAGNSVGTQYF. The CDR3 nucleotides read TGTGCCAGCAGCCTCCTCTTGAAAGCGGGGAATTCCGTCGGGACCCAGTACTTC.

The V call is TRBV9, the J call TRBJ2-2, with 11 bases lining up with TRBD2. The length of the CDR3 is 16 residues. V was pared by 0 bases and J by 6 bases, with 4 bases of the junction left unmatched. Germline-derived CDR1 and CDR2 are SGDLS and YYNGEE. CDR3 nucleotides: TGTGCCAGCAGCGTAGTCACTAGCGGGAGTCCCGGGGAGCTGTTTTTT. This encodes CASSVVTSGSPGELFF.

This chain joins TRBV6-6 and TRBJ2-5; TRBD1 agrees at 7 bases. The CDR3 runs to 15 residues. J lost 2 bases, V lost 6 bases, and 9 bases had no gene match. Germline lookup yields CDR1 MNHNY and CDR2 SVGAGI (reference sequence). CDR3 residues: CASRFRDSIQETQYF. In DNA form, the CDR3 reads TGTGCCAGCAGATTCCGGGACAGCATACAAGAGACCCAGTACTTC.

This chain joins TRBV7-9 and TRBJ2-3; 8 bases are a match to TRBD2. There are 17 residues in the CDR3. The V and J ends lost 5 bases and 2 bases, in that order; junction bases with no gene match: 12. Germline V gene lookup returns CDR1 SEHNR and CDR2 FQNEAQ (reference sequence). The CDR3 spells CASSPGYAGGDTDTQYF. CDR3 in DNA: TGTGCCAGCAGCCCTGGGTACGCGGGAGGCGACACAGATACGCAGTATTTT.

The chain links TRBV21-1 to TRBJ2-7; TRBD2 is the table's D call and was not checked against the DNA. TRBV21-1 has pseudogene status. The CDR3 is 17 residues long. The CDR3 bases are TGTGCCAGCAGCACATCTCCCCCGGGACTAGCCATCTACGAGCAGTACTTC. Its translation: CASSTSPPGLAIYEQYF.

This sequence joins TRBV11-3 and TRBJ2-1; 7 positions match TRBD2. Germline V CDR1 and CDR2: SGHNT, YENEEA. V shed 10 bases and J 0 bases; nucleotides not matched to a gene: 6. This CDR3 has 14 residues. The chain's CDR3 is CATWGGSSYNEQFF. The CDR3 region has the DNA TGTGCCACCTGGGGGGGGTCCTCCTACAATGAGCAGTTCTTC. The variable domain in full, completed from reference TRBV11-3 and TRBJ2-1, reads EAGVVQSPRYKIIEKKQPVAFWCNPISGHNTLYWYLQNLGQGPELLIRYENEEAVDDSQLPKDRFSAERLKGVDSTLKIQPAELGDSAVYLCATWGGSSYNEQFFGPGTRLTVL.

The V and J genes are TRBV29-1 and TRBJ2-7; 13 bases are shared with TRBD2. CDR1 and CDR2 from the germline V gene are SQVTM and ANQGSEA. The CDR3 has 13 residues. J was trimmed by 3 bases and V by 6 bases; bases with no gene match: 2. The chain's CDR3 is CSVRTSGSYEQYF. DNA of the CDR3: TGCAGCGTAAGGACTAGCGGGAGCTACGAGCAGTACTTC.

The rearrangement links TRBV12-3 or TRBV12-4 to TRBJ2-2; D not certain. V was clipped by 5 bases and J by 8 bases, with 9 bases between them. The CDR3 has 12 amino acids. For the CDR3, the DNA is TGTGCCAGCAGTGCGTTGATGGGGGAGCTGTTTTTT. Its translation is CASSALMGELFF.